These 8 T cell receptor delta chains were sequenced from one sample in a study of delta chain sequences of gamma delta T cells. TCRdb processed the 5' RACE reads again with the CATT caller. The data show around 2,600 delta-chain clones, with about 5.5% seen just once and around 49% held by the top ten. Sequences were obtained from either unsorted cells or a sorted T cell fraction (not recorded which). These receptors were taken from a human donor in good health.

By sample share, this clone is medium-sized. This chain connects TRDV2 to TRDJ1; 8 nucleotides agree with TRDD3. The junction had 6 bases not matched to a gene; V was cut back by 3 bases and J by 1 base. Germline values: CDR1 GEAIGNYY, CDR2 EKD. This CDR3 comprises 15 residues. The DNA for the CDR3 is TGTGCCTGTGACGTACTGGGGGTCCCCACCGATAAACTCATCTTT. This codes for CACDVLGVPTDKLIF.

This clone was seen only a few times. V gene TRDV2 combines with J gene TRDJ1, with TRDD3 identical over 8 bases. J lost 1 base, V lost 0 bases, and 6 bases had no gene match. The CDR3 is 16 residues long. Germline V gives CDR1 GEAIGNYY, CDR2 EKD. CDR3 bases: TGTGCCTGTGACACCGTGGGGGATGCTGGCACCGATAAACTCATCTTT. This codes for CACDTVGDAGTDKLIF.

Comment on this clone: This DNA's translation differs at residue 18 from TCRdb's protein, which comes from a much larger clone; a read error is likely, and the protein shown is translated from the DNA. V usage is TRAV14/DV4 and J usage is TRDJ1, with TRDD3 identical over 10 bases. The CDR3 loop spans 22 amino acids. Looked up from germline, CDR1 is TSDPSYG and CDR2 is QGSYDQQN (reference sequence). The CDR3 coding sequence is TGTGCTCTGAGTGAGCCTGGCTTAACCCCACTCTACTGGGGGATCCCGGTCTATGGACTCATCTTT. This codes for CALSEPGLTPLYWGIPVYGLIF.

This clone counts as medium-sized (0.01 to 0.1%). The V call is TRDV2, the J call TRDJ1, with 13 bases fitting TRDD3. V was pared by 0 bases and J by 1 base, with 10 bases of the junction left unmatched. Germline V gene sequence: CDR1 GEAIGNYY, CDR2 EKD. This CDR3 region has 19 residues. The CDR3 here is CACDTVGGTGGYATDKLIF. The CDR3, as DNA: TGTGCCTGTGACACCGTGGGAGGGACTGGGGGATACGCCACCGATAAACTCATCTTT.

V and J are TRDV2 and TRDJ1; 9 bases agree with TRDD3. The germline CDR1 and CDR2 sequences are GEAIGNYY and EKD. There are 18 residues in the CDR3. J was trimmed by 0 bases and V by 3 bases; bases with no gene match: 13. The CDR3 reads CACDAILGDPSYTDKLIF. The DNA for the CDR3 is TGTGCCTGTGACGCTATACTGGGGGACCCATCGTACACCGATAAACTCATCTTT.

This clone is categorized as medium-sized. The rearrangement links TRDV2 to TRDJ1; D might be TRDD3 (5 bases). Per the germline V gene, CDR1 is GEAIGNYY and CDR2 is EKD. V was trimmed by 0 bases and J by 0 bases, leaving 22 bases between them. The length of the CDR3 is 19 residues. The CDR3 spells CACDTLGGGTGKYTDKLIF. The CDR3 region has the DNA TGTGCCTGTGACACCCTGGGCGGGGGCACCGGGAAGTACACCGATAAACTCATCTTT.

This clone appeared many times. The chain is built from TRDV1 and TRDJ1, with D possibly TRDD2 on 5 matching bases. The germline CDR1 and CDR2 sequences are TSWWSYY and QGS. This CDR3 contains 18 residues. The V gene lost 6 bases and the J gene lost 1 base, with 24 bases spanning the gap. The CDR3 bases are TGTGCTCTTGGTAATCGTATTCACCTACTAAACTTCACCGATAAACTCATCTTT. This gives the protein CALGNRIHLLNFTDKLIF.

J is TRDJ1 and V is TRDV2, with 11 bases that match TRDD3. The CDR3 loop spans 21 amino acids. Trimming took 0 bases from V and 0 from J; bases not matched to a gene: 17. Germline V gene data show CDR1 as GEAIGNYY and CDR2 as EKD. Here the CDR3 reads CACDTVGGGYAGNLYTDKLIF. The CDR3 DNA follows: TGTGCCTGTGACACCGTGGGTGGGGGATACGCTGGAAATTTGTACACCGATAAACTCATCTTT.